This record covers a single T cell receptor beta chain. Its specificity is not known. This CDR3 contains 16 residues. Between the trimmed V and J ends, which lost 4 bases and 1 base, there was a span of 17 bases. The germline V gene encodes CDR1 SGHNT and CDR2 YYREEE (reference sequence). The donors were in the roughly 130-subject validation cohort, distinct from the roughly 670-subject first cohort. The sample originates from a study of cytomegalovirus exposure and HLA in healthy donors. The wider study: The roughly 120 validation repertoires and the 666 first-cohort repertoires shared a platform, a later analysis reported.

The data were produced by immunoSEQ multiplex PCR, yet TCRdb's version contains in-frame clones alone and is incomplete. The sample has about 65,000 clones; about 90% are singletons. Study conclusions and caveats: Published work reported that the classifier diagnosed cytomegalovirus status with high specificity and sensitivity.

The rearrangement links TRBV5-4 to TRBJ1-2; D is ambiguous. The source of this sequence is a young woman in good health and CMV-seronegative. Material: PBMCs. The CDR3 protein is CASSPGRLELNYGYTF. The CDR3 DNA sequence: TGTGCCAGCAGCCCCGGCCGGCTGGAGCTTAACTATGGCTACACCTTC.